The sample holds a few counts of the clone carrying this T cell receptor beta chain. What it binds is unknown. The record originates from a study of blood T cells in healthy people across ages. V lost 2 bases, J lost 7 bases, and 11 bases lay in between. Per germline, CDR1 MDHEN and CDR2 SYDVKM. The CDR3 covers 13 residues. Isolation yielded PBMCs, at least 6 million per sample, in every case. Through a sample-barcoded 5' primer and a J-beta primer mix, a second PCR was run for roughly 6 to 12 cycles. TCRdb re-called the 5' RACE reads through MiXCR, storing one row per CDR3 protein. This table holds 1,100,000 or so distinct CDR3 sequences, 40% to 50% found once. Study-level findings and limits: Naive T cell percentage and TCR beta diversity correlated strongly.

The sample consisted of blood. V is TRBV28 and J is TRBJ2-5; no clear D. This sequence originates from a woman aged 60-75 years in good health. CDR3: CASSLNPLGTQYF. The CDR3 DNA is TGTGCCAGCAGTTTAAATCCCCTAGGGACCCAGTACTTC.